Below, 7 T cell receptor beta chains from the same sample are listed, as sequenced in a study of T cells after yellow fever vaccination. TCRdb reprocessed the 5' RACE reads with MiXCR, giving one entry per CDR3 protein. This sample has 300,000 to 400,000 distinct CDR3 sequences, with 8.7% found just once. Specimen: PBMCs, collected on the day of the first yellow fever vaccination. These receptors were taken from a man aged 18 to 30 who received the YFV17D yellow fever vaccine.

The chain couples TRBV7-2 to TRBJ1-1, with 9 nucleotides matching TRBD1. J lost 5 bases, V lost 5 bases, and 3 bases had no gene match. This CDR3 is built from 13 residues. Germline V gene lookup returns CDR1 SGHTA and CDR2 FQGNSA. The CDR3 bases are TGTGCCAGCAGCATGACAGGGGGGACTGAAGCTTTCTTT. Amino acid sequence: CASSMTGGTEAFF. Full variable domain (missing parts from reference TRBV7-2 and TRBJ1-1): GAGVSQSPSNKVTEKGKDVELRCDPISGHTALYWYRQSLGQGLEFLIYFQGNSAPDKSGLPSDRFSAERTGGSVSTLTIQRTQQEDSAVYLCASSMTGGTEAFFGQGTRLTVV.

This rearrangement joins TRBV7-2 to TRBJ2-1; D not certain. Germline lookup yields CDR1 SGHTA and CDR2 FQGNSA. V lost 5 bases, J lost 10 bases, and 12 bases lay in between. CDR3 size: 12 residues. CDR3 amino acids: CASSQRPWEQFF. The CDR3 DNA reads TGTGCCAGCAGCCAACGACCTTGGGAGCAGTTCTTC. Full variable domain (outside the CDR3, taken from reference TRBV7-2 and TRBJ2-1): GAGVSQSPSNKVTEKGKDVELRCDPISGHTALYWYRQSLGQGLEFLIYFQGNSAPDKSGLPSDRFSAERTGGSVSTLTIQRTQQEDSAVYLCASSQRPWEQFFGPGTRLTVL.

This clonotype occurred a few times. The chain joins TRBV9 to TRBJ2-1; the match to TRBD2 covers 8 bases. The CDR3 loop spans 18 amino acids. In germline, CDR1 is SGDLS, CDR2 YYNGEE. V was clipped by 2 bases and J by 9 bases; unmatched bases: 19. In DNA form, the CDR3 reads TGTGCCAGCAGCGTCCACCGGGGGGGGGCTAGCGGTACTCGTGAGCAGTTCTTC. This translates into CASSVHRGGASGTREQFF.

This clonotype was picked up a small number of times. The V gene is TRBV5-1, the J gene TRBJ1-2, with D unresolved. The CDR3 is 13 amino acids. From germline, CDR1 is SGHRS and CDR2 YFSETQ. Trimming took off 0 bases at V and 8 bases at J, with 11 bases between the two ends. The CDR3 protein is CASSLGGGLGYTF. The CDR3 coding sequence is TGCGCCAGCAGCTTGGGTGGTGGGCTCGGCTACACCTTC.

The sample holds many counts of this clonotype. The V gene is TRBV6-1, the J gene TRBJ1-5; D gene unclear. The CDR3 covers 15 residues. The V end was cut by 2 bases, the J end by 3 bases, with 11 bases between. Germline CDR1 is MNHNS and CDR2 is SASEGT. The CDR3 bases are TGTGCCAGCAGTGAAATGGCCGGGCTCAATCAGCCCCAGCATTTT. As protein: CASSEMAGLNQPQHF.

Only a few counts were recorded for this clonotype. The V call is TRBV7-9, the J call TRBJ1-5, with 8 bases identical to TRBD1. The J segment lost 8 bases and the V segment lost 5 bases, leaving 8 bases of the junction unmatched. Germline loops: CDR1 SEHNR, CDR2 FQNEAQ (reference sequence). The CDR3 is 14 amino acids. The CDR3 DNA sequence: TGTGCCAGCAGCCCCTTGGGACAGGTCAAGCCCCAGCATTTT. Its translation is CASSPLGQVKPQHF.

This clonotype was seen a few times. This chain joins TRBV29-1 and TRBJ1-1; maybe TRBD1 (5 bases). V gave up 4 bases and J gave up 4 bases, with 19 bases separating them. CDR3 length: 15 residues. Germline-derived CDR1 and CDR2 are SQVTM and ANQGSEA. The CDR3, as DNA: TGCAGCGTTGCGTATTCGGGGGGGATTGGCACTGAAGCTTTCTTT. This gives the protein CSVAYSGGIGTEAFF.